A single sample is the source of the 4 T cell receptor beta chains below, sequenced in a study of cytomegalovirus exposure and HLA in healthy donors. Primers included in the PCR were 60 Vbeta and 13 Jbeta primers. Libraries were prepared by immunoSEQ multiplex PCR; TCRdb keeps only in-frame clonotypes and omits some of them. The table lists around 180,000 clones, 60% to 85% of them singletons. The sequenced material came from PBMCs. These receptors were taken from a woman in her forties in good health and CMV-seronegative.

The V gene is TRBV7-2, the J gene TRBJ1-1; D is undetermined. Germline V gene sequence: CDR1 SGHTA, CDR2 FQGNSA. V lost 4 bases, J lost 4 bases, and 13 bases lay in between. The CDR3 runs 14 residues. Here the CDR3 reads CASSWAGGSTEAFF. The DNA for the CDR3 is TGTGCCAGCAGCTGGGCAGGAGGGAGCACTGAAGCTTTCTTT. Variable domain in full (rest from reference TRBV7-2 and TRBJ1-1): GAGVSQSPSNKVTEKGKDVELRCDPISGHTALYWYRQSLGQGLEFLIYFQGNSAPDKSGLPSDRFSAERTGGSVSTLTIQRTQQEDSAVYLCASSWAGGSTEAFFGQGTRLTVV.

The chain uses TRBV30 and TRBJ1-5, with a weak D call TRBD1 (5 bases). CDR1 and CDR2 (germline): GTSNPN, SVGIG (reference sequence). The CDR3 totals 13 residues. The DNA for the CDR3 is TGTGCTGGGGACCAGGGCGGGGGTCAGCCCCAGCATTTT. This encodes CAGDQGGGQPQHF.

The chain recombines TRBV29-1 with TRBJ2-2; D is ambiguous. CDR1 is SQVTM, CDR2 ANQGSEA, per germline. This CDR3 is built from 13 residues. The V end was cut by 4 bases, the J end by 4 bases, with 10 bases between. Here the CDR3 reads CSVGAFTTGELFF. The CDR3 nucleotides read TGCAGCGTTGGGGCTTTTACCACCGGGGAGCTGTTTTTT.

The chain joins TRBV18 to TRBJ2-1, with 9 bases matching TRBD1. Trimming removed 4 bases from V and 8 bases from J; junction bases left unmatched: 0. Germline V lookup: CDR1 KGHSH, CDR2 LQKENI. The CDR3 extends over 12 amino acids. DNA of the CDR3: TGTGCCAGCTCACGGGACAGGGATGAGCAGTTCTTC. It specifies CASSRDRDEQFF. The complete variable domain, with remaining parts taken from reference TRBV18 and TRBJ2-1, reads NAGVMQNPRHLVRRRGQEARLRCSPMKGHSHVYWYRQLPEEGLKFMVYLQKENIIDESGMPKERFSAEFPKEGPSILRIQQVVRGDSAAYFCASSRDRDEQFFGPGTRLTVL.